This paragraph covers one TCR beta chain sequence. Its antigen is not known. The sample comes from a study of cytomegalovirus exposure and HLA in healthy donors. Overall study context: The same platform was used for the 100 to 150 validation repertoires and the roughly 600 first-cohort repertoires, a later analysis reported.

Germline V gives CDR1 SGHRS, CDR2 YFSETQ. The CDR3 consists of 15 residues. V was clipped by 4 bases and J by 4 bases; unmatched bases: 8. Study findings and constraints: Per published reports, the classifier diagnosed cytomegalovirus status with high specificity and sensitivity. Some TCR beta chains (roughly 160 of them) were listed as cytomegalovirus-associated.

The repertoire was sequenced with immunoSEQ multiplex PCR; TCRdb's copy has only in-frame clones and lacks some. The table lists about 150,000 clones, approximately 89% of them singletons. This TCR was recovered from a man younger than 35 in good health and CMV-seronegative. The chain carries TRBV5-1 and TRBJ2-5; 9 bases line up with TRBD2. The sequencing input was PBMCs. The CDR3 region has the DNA TGCGCCAGCAGCAGTGGCGGGGGGGGGCCAGAGACCCAGTACTTC. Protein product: CASSSGGGGPETQYF.